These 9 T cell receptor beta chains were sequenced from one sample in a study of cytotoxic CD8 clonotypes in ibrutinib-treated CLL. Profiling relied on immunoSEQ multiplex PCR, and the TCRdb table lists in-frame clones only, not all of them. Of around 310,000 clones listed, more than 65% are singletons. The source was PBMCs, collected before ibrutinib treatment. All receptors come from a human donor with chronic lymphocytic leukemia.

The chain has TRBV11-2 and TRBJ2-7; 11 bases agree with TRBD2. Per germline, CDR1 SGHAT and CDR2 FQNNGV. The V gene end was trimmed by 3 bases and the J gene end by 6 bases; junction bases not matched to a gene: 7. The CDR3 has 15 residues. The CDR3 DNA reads TGTGCCAGCAGCTTTCGACTAGCGGGATTGAGCGAGCAGTACTTC. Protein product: CASSFRLAGLSEQYF.

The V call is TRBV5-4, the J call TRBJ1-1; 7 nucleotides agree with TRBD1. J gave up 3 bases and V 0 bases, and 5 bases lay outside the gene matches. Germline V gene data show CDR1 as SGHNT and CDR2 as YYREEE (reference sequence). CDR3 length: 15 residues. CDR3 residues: CASSLAEQGDTEAFF. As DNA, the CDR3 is TGTGCCAGCAGCTTGGCTGAGCAGGGGGACACTGAAGCTTTCTTT. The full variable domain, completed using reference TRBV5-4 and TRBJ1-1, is ETGVTQSPTHLIKTRGQQVTLRCSSQSGHNTVSWYQQALGQGPQFIFQYYREEENGRGNFPPRFSGLQFPNYSSELNVNALELDDSALYLCASSLAEQGDTEAFFGQGTRLTVV.

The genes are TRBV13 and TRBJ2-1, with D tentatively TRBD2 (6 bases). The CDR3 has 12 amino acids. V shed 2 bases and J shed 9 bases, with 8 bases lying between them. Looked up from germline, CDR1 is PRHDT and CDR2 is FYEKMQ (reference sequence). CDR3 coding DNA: TGTGCCAGCAGCTTACTGGGAGGTGAGCAGTTCTTC. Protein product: CASSLLGGEQFF.

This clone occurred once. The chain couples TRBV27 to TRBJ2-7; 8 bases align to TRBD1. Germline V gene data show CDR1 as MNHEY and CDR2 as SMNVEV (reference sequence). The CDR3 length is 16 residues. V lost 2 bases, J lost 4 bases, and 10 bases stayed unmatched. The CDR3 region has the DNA TGTGCCAGCAGTTTAGTTCCCGACAGGGGTCAATACGAGCAGTACTTC. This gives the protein CASSLVPDRGQYEQYF.

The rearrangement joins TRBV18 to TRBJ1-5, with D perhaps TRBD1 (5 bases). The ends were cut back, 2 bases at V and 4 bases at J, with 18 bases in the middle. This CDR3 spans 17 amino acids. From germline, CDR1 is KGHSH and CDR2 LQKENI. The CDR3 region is CASSPKPPGPENQPQHF. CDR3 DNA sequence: TGTGCCAGCTCACCAAAACCGCCGGGACCCGAAAATCAGCCCCAGCATTTT.

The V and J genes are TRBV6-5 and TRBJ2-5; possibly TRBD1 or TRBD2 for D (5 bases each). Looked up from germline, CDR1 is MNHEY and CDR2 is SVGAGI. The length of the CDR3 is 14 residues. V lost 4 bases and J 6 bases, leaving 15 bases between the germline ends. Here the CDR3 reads CASSFEGWGKTQYF. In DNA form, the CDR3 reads TGTGCCAGCAGTTTTGAGGGGTGGGGTAAGACCCAGTACTTC.

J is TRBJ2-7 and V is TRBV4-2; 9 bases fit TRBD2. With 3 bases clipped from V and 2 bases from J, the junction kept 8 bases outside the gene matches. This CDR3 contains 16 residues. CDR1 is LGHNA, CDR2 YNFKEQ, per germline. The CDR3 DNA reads TGTGCCAGCAGCCAGGAGGGCGGACTAGCGACCTACGAGCAGTACTTC. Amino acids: CASSQEGGLATYEQYF.

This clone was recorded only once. The CDR3 here is CASRNPWAGTDTQYF. Written as DNA, the CDR3 is TGTGCCAGCAGAAACCCGTGGGCTGGCACAGATACGCAGTATTTT. The chain carries TRBV6-6 and TRBJ2-3; no clear D. Between the trimmed V and J ends, which lost 6 bases and 1 base, there was a span of 14 bases. CDR1 is MNHNY, CDR2 SVGAGI, per germline (reference sequence). CDR3 length: 15 residues.

CDR3: CAWSVTGPDGYTF. CDR3 nucleotide sequence: TGTGCCTGGAGTGTAACGGGTCCGGATGGCTACACCTTC. V is TRBV30 and J is TRBJ1-2; unclear D gene. This CDR3 has 13 amino acids. Per the germline V gene, CDR1 is GTSNPN and CDR2 is SVGIG (reference sequence). V was pared by 0 bases and J by 6 bases, with 11 bases between.